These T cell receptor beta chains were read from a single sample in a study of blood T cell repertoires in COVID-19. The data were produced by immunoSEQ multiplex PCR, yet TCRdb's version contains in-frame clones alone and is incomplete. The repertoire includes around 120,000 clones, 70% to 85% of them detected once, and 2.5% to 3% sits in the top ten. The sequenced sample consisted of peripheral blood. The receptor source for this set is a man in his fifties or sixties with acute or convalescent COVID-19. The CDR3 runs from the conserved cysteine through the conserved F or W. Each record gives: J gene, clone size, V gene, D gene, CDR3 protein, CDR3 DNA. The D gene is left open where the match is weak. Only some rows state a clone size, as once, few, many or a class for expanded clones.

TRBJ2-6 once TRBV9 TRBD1 CASSPNIGTGWSGANVLTF TGTGCCAGCAGCCCCAACATCGGGACAGGGTGGTCTGGGGCCAACGTCCTGACTTTC
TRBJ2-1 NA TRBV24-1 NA CATSVQGNEQFF TGTGCCACCAGTGTTCAGGGCAATGAGCAGTTCTTC
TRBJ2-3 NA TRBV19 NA CASRPPLSSTQYF TGTGCCAGTAGGCCGCCTCTAAGTAGCACGCAGTATTTT
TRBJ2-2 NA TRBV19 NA CASRKLTDSNTGELFF TGTGCCAGTAGAAAACTGACAGATTCGAACACCGGGGAGCTGTTTTTT
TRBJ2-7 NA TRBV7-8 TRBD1 CASSPGTGYEQYF TGTGCCAGCAGCCCCGGGACAGGTTACGAGCAGTACTTC
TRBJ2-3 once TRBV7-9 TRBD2 CASSPLAGGTSDTQYF TGTGCCAGCAGCCCACTAGCGGGGGGGACGTCAGATACGCAGTATTTT
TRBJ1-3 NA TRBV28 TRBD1 CASSTPEGASGNTIYF TGTGCCAGCAGTACGCCGGAGGGGGCCTCTGGAAACACCATATATTTT
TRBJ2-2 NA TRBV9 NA CASSLAGTGELFF TGTGCCAGCAGCTTGGCAGGGACCGGGGAGCTGTTTTTT
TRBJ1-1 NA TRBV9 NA CASSPQSGTEAFF TGTGCCAGCAGCCCCCAGTCAGGGACTGAAGCTTTCTTT
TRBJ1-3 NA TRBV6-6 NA CASSPIREGVVAGNTIYF TGTGCCAGCAGTCCCATTCGGGAGGGAGTGGTTGCTGGAAACACCATATATTTT
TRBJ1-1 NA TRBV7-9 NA CASSLARLQGLLGTEAFF TGTGCCAGCAGCTTAGCGCGGTTGCAGGGGCTCCTGGGCACTGAAGCTTTCTTT
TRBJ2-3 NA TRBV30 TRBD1 CAWEDRGSDTQYF TGTGCCTGGGAGGACAGGGGCAGTGATACGCAGTATTTT
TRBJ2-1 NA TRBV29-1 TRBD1 CSVEDGGNRGNEQFF TGCAGCGTTGAAGATGGCGGGAACAGGGGGAATGAGCAGTTCTTC
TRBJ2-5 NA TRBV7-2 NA CASSYGGVGETQYF TGTGCCAGCAGCTATGGCGGGGTGGGAGAGACCCAGTACTTC
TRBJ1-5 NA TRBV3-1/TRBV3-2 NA CASSQVRGQPQHF TGTGCCAGCAGCCAAGTCAGGGGCCAGCCCCAGCATTTT
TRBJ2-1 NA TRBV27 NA CASSLSSTKEYNEQFF TGTGCCAGCAGTTTATCGAGTACTAAAGAATACAATGAGCAGTTCTTC